This T cell receptor (beta chain) emerged from a study of shared clonotypes between healthy human individuals (TCRdb year 2020). Background for the entire study: A few men and a couple of women, aged 18 to 49 years, made up the cohort. To increase sequencing depth and limit assay-specific biases, different laboratories used diverse techniques to prepare libraries and sequence TCR repertoires. For each donor, three plates each were used for CD4 naive and CD4 memory, two plates were used for CD8 naive, and one plate was used for CD8 memory. Per donor, leukapheresis produced somewhere between about 0.85 and 9.5 billion PBMCs. The study deeply sequenced blood TCR repertoires of five healthy adults to estimate repertoire size and the extent of clonotype sharing between individuals. General findings and caveats noted by the study authors: Naive subsets generally had larger estimated clonotype richness than memory subsets did. Incomplete sequencing was indicated by rarefaction of sorted-subset datasets, despite the large sequencing depth. Only blood was sampled, and tissue TCR repertoires likely differ from those in blood. The genetic and exposure-history diversity represented was limited by the small number of donors. Higher generation probabilities were observed for clonotypes shared by all four sorted-subset donors than for non-shared clonotypes. Pairwise subsampling indicated that sequencing depth was expected to affect the degree of clonotype sharing among donors. Sharing across a few donors was observed for about 5% of naive CD4, over 3% of naive CD8, 2% to 2.5% of memory CD4, and over 0.3% of memory CD8 clonotypes.

Trimming at the junction amounts to 7 bases on V and 6 bases on J, and the germline ends lie 15 bases apart. The germline V gene encodes CDR1 MNHNS and CDR2 SASEGT. The CDR3 runs 14 amino acids, cysteine and phenylalanine included. Only the CDR3 DNA is retained, 42 bases long and in frame from the first base. With regard to this clone: Its antigen is not yet known. No per-base quality is available; no much larger clone lies one base away.

Healthy HIV-negative adults with no recently reported acute infections or vaccinations were included as donors. Only Caucasian adults living in Nashville, Tennessee, USA were represented among the donors. CD4+ T cells were enriched through magnetic negative selection, after which naive cells were positively selected on CD45RA and the remaining negative fraction served as the memory subset. Blood was obtained by leukapheresis, after which PBMCs were separated by Ficoll-Histopaque density gradient centrifugation and cryopreserved in liquid nitrogen vapor phase. Analytical flow cytometry was used to check the purity and quantity of each magnetically sorted T cell population. From each sorted fraction, genomic DNA was isolated and quantified by UV absorbance on a Nanodrop 2000c. TCR CDR3 regions were amplified from genomic DNA by multiplex PCR using the deep immunoSEQ assay. Genomic DNA extracted from each cell subset was distributed evenly over all wells of several immunoSEQ 96-well plates, and each plate served as one replicate. For sorted subsets, roughly 200 ng genomic DNA, equal to some 30,000 T cell genomes, was loaded into each replicate PCR. The purified libraries were quantified using a Qubit 3.0 fluorometer, sized with a Bioanalyzer 2100, and then quantified again using the KAPA Library Quantification kit. Each immunoSEQ 96-well plate was sequenced on its own single-read 150-cycle Illumina NextSeq 550 flow cell. In the source study's methods: Because the immunoSEQ output included only junctional sequences and no quality scores, the filtering could not be the same as the filtering used for full-length reads. To assign V/J genes and CDR3, sequences were annotated against IMGT germline references using PyIR, a Python wrapper for IgBLAST v1.9. Reads with weak V/J assignments (E-value above 1e-6), missing CDR3, stop codons, out-of-frame junctions, or ambiguous translated residues were removed. V3J clonotypes were defined as sequences sharing the same inferred V gene, J gene, and CDR3 amino acid sequence. The percentage overlap between two repertoires was calculated by dividing the number of shared unique clonotypes by the size of the smaller repertoire. Richness of each repertoire was evaluated using RTK rarefaction, the Chao1 estimator, and Recon v2.1 estimates of unobserved clonotypes. Generation probabilities for all TCRbeta clonotypes obtained by the gDNA method from several donors were computed using OLGA. This immuneACCESS table, as held by TCRdb, lists in-frame sequences with V and J called but not all clones. Of the missing ones, under half trace to an unresolved V gene in checked studies; the others have no known cause. D and trimming come from the DNA, and the V and J calls and clone size come from that table. The sample has 2 million to 2.5 million clones on record, 85% to 95% of them singletons. The top ten clones comprise 0.37% of the sample.

Sequenced sample: naive CD4+ T cells from PBMCs. In the paper's terms, the cell subset or site label means: CD45RA+ positively selected. This TCR was recovered from a man between 18 and 35 years old in good health. Some clones in this sample may be carry-over from other donors' samples. This chain is built from TRBV6-1 and TRBJ2-2; TRBD2 is perhaps the D gene, given 6 matching bases. The sequenced DNA: TGTGCCAGCACCTTGGGGGGTGCTGCCGGGGAGCTGTTTTTT. This codes for CASTLGGAAGELFF.